These T cell receptor beta chains were read from a single sample in a study of blood T cell repertoires in COVID-19. The method was immunoSEQ multiplex PCR; TCRdb's version includes in-frame clones alone and lacks a portion of them. The sample consists of about 130,000 clones, about four fifths of them appearing once. The sequenced sample was peripheral blood. The receptor set was obtained from an older woman with acute or convalescent COVID-19. The conserved cysteine and the conserved F or W are not part of the CDR3 here.

ASSSWEGGNTIY	12	TRBV5-1	TRBJ1-3
ASSPYWGQGYT	11	TRBV12-3/TRBV12-4	TRBJ1-2
ATSDLTPGLAGGRQF	15	TRBV24-1	TRBJ2-1
ASSLVHTGLGETQY	14	TRBV5-6	TRBJ2-5
ASSFPLGGRSYNSPLH	16	TRBV5-7	TRBJ1-6
ASSQVSGWRETQY	13	TRBV14	TRBJ2-5
ASSQDSGGGEKLF	13	TRBV4-2	TRBJ1-4
ASSSPGTGKDEQY	13	TRBV27	TRBJ2-7
ASSLAASGNTGELF	14	TRBV11-2	TRBJ2-2
ASSQGLAGGKETQY	14	TRBV3-1/TRBV3-2	TRBJ2-5
ASSPGTDVGGNTIY	14	TRBV5-1	TRBJ1-3
ASRDRGYNSPLH	12	TRBV2	TRBJ1-6
ASSAREGGNQPQH	13	TRBV6-6	TRBJ1-5
ASGLGQGMNEQF	12	TRBV12-5	TRBJ2-1